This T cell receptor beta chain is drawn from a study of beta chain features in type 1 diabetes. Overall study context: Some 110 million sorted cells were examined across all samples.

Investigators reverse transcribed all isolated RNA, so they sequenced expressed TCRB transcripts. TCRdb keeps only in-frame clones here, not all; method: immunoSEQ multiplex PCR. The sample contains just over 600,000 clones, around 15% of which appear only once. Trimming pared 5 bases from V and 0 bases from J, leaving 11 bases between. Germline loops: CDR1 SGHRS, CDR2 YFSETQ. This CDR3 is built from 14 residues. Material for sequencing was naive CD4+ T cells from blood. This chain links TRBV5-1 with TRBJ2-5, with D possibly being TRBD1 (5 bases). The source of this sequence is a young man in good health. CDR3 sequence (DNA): TGCGCCAGCAGGAAGGGGCGAGACCAAGAGACCCAGTACTTC. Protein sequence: CASRKGRDQETQYF.